A single sample gave rise to the 7 T cell receptor beta chains below, sequenced in a study of glioma-infiltrating T cells. TCR alpha and beta CDR3 regions were amplified from RNA using iRepertoire nested multiplex PCR. From the multiplex PCR reads, TCRdb called clonotypes with MiXCR, one entry per CDR3 protein. The table lists over 130,000 distinct CDR3 sequences, about two fifths of them singletons. Sequenced: glioma tissue, nonneoplastic brain tissue, or PBMCs (not recorded which). These receptors all stem from a human donor with low-grade glioma or glioblastoma, undergoing nonglioma brain surgery, or in good health (not recorded which).

V usage is TRBV29-1 and J usage is TRBJ1-6, with D unclear. The CDR3 extends over 14 amino acids. In germline, CDR1 is SQVTM, CDR2 ANQGSEA. CDR3: CREAPLDYNSPLHF. The CDR3 DNA reads TGCAGGGAGGCCCCGCTGGACTATAATTCACCCCTCCACTTT. Full variable domain (outside the CDR3, taken from reference TRBV29-1 and TRBJ1-6): SAVISQKPSRDICQRGTSLTIQCQVDSQVTMMFWYRQQPGQSLTLIATANQGSEATYESGFVIDKFPISRPNLTFSTLTVSNMSPEDSSIYLCREAPLDYNSPLHFGNGTRLTVT.

This chain links TRBV20-1 with TRBJ2-7, with 7 nucleotides matching TRBD1. The CDR3 is 13 residues long. V gave up 0 bases and J gave up 5 bases; unmatched junction bases: 4. The V gene's germline CDR1 is DFQATT and CDR2 SNEGSKA (reference sequence). The CDR3 DNA sequence: TGCAGTGCTAGAGACAGGGGGAGCGACGAGCAGTACTTC. This encodes CSARDRGSDEQYF.

The V call is TRBV6-1, the J call TRBJ1-2, with D uncertain. The germline V gene encodes CDR1 MNHNS and CDR2 SASEGT. The V and J ends lost 3 bases and 3 bases respectively, with 8 bases between them. The CDR3 length is 13 residues. CDR3 coding DNA: TGTGCCAGCAGTGAGCGGCAGCACTATGGCTACACCTTC. This gives the protein CASSERQHYGYTF.

This clonotype was detected once. One junction end disagrees with the germline gene, perhaps due to a read error. V is TRBV6-5 and J is TRBJ1-5; D possibly corresponds to TRBD1 (6 bases). Germline lookup yields CDR1 MNHEY and CDR2 SVGAGI. This CDR3 has 15 amino acids. CDR3 DNA sequence: TGTGACAGCAGCGATCTAGGGACACTAAATCAGCCCCAGCATTTT. Protein: CDSSDLGTLNQPQHF.

This chain uses TRBV18 with TRBJ2-1; TRBD2 aligns across 8 bases. The CDR3 extends over 14 amino acids. The trim removed 3 bases at V and 6 bases at J, leaving 4 bases unmatched. Germline assignment: CDR1 KGHSH and CDR2 LQKENI. In nucleotides, the CDR3 is TGTGCCAGCTCACCTGGGAGCGGGAGCAATGAGCAGTTCTTC. Amino acids: CASSPGSGSNEQFF.

The chain carries TRBV2 and TRBJ1-5; D is perhaps TRBD1 (6 bases). Trimming left V 4 bases short and J 4 bases short, with 8 bases between. The CDR3 runs to 13 residues. Germline CDR1 SNHLY, CDR2 FYNNEI. The CDR3 spells CASSGQENQPQHF. CDR3 nucleotide sequence: TGTGCCAGCAGTGGACAGGAAAATCAGCCCCAGCATTTT.

This clonotype turned up a few times. This chain connects TRBV4-2 to TRBJ2-1, with 9 bases that match TRBD2. The junction had 2 bases not matched to a gene; V was cut back by 1 base and J by 4 bases. The V gene's germline CDR1 is LGHNA and CDR2 YNFKEQ. The CDR3 runs 15 residues. CDR3 nucleotides: TGTGCCAGCAGCCAAGGACTAGCGGTTTACAATGAGCAGTTCTTC. Protein sequence: CASSQGLAVYNEQFF.